The 26 T cell receptor beta chains in this list originate from one sample, sequenced in a study of CD8+ T cells in alopecia areata. TCR sequencing used cDNA made by reverse transcription of extracted RNA. Profiled with immunoSEQ multiplex PCR; TCRdb holds only in-frame clones, not every one. The sample has 150,000 to 200,000 clones; 60% are singletons. Treatment meaning: oral pan-JAK inhibitor, 5-10 mg twice daily. This specimen was CD4+ T cells sorted from blood, taken at week 24, from a patient treated with tofacitinib. Receptor source: a human donor with alopecia areata.

This clone was observed a few times. The rearrangement uses TRBV7-9 and TRBJ2-1; D not certain. Deletions cut 2 bases from V and 4 bases from J, with 12 bases between. Germline loops: CDR1 SEHNR, CDR2 FQNEAQ (reference sequence). This CDR3 has 15 amino acids. Here the CDR3 reads CASSLLVASYNEQFF. Here the CDR3 DNA reads TGTGCCAGCAGCTTATTAGTGGCCAGTTACAATGAGCAGTTCTTC.

The rearrangement uses TRBV25-1 and TRBJ2-3; D not certain. Germline-derived CDR1 and CDR2 are MGHDK and SYGVNS. Trimming shortened V by 3 bases and J by 3 bases, and 13 bases separated the two germline ends. This CDR3 region has 15 residues. For the CDR3, the DNA is TGTGCCAGCAGTGAGGTCGCCGGGCATACAGATACGCAGTATTTT. It specifies CASSEVAGHTDTQYF.

This clone was observed once. The chain uses TRBV30 and TRBJ2-2; D remains unclear. Germline V lookup: CDR1 GTSNPN, CDR2 SVGIG (reference sequence). Trimming took 6 bases from V and 0 from J, leaving 8 bases between them. The CDR3 covers 13 residues. DNA of the CDR3: TGTGCCTGTGCACTTTCGAACACCGGGGAGCTGTTTTTT. Its translation: CACALSNTGELFF.

The CDR3 loop is CASSEDNRGIGNIQYF. The DNA of the CDR3 is TGTGCCAGCAGTGAAGATAACAGGGGAATAGGAAACATTCAGTACTTC. This rearrangement joins TRBV2 to TRBJ2-4; TRBD1 matches 7 bases. With 1 base clipped from V and 6 bases from J, the junction kept 9 bases outside the gene matches. Germline assignment: CDR1 SNHLY and CDR2 FYNNEI. The CDR3 is 16 residues long. The whole variable domain, remainder taken from reference TRBV2 and TRBJ2-4, is EPEVTQTPSHQVTQMGQEVILRCVPISNHLYFYWYRQILGQKVEFLVSFYNNEISEKSEIFDDQFSVERPDGSNFTLKIRSTKLEDSAMYFCASSEDNRGIGNIQYFGAGTRLSVL.

This chain uses TRBV2 with TRBJ2-1, with 8 bases identical to TRBD1. The CDR3 runs 13 residues. The ends lost 6 bases at V and 8 bases at J; junction bases unmatched: 6. CDR1 and CDR2 from the germline V gene are SNHLY and FYNNEI. CDR3 loop: CASRRAGGHEQFF. For the CDR3, the DNA is TGTGCCAGCAGGCGCGCAGGGGGCCATGAGCAGTTCTTC.

V usage is TRBV6-1 and J usage is TRBJ2-7, with D perhaps TRBD1 (6 bases). The CDR3 extends over 14 amino acids. Trimming stripped 7 bases from V and 3 bases from J, with 16 bases between. Germline lookup yields CDR1 MNHNS and CDR2 SASEGT. The DNA of the CDR3 is TGTGCCAGCATCGTCAGGGGAAAGGTCTACGAGCAGTACTTC. It yields the protein CASIVRGKVYEQYF.

The chain uses TRBV4-3 and TRBJ2-5, with D possibly TRBD1 on 5 matching bases. CDR1 is LGHNA, CDR2 YSLEER, per germline. With 0 bases removed from V and 4 bases from J, the gap between germline ends came to 9 bases. The CDR3 loop spans 14 amino acids. CDR3 sequence reads: CASSQESQGETQYF. CDR3 in DNA: TGCGCCAGCAGCCAAGAGAGTCAGGGAGAGACCCAGTACTTC.

This chain uses TRBV6-5 with TRBJ2-3, with D maybe TRBD2 (6 bases). The germline V gene has CDR1 MNHEY and CDR2 SVGAGI. This CDR3 comprises 15 residues. Deletions cut 2 bases from V and 2 bases from J, with 11 bases between. In nucleotides, the CDR3 is TGTGCCAGCAGTTACGGGGGACTGTACACAGATACGCAGTATTTT. Protein product: CASSYGGLYTDTQYF.

The rearrangement links TRBV18 to TRBJ1-6; maybe TRBD1 (5 bases). The CDR3 runs 14 residues. Germline values: CDR1 KGHSH, CDR2 LQKENI. With 3 bases removed from V and 7 bases from J, the gap between germline ends came to 10 bases. Here the CDR3 reads CASSPRGGNSPLHF. The CDR3 DNA follows: TGTGCCAGCTCACCGAGGGGTGGCAATTCACCCCTCCACTTT.

This clone was seen just once. The rearrangement uses TRBV4-3 and TRBJ1-6, with a tentative D call TRBD1 (5 bases). V was clipped by 5 bases and J by 7 bases, with 15 bases between them. The germline V gene has CDR1 LGHNA and CDR2 YSLEER. This CDR3 spans 15 amino acids. CDR3 sequence (DNA): TGCGCCAGCAGCGCCCGCGTGGGGCGGAATTCACCCCTCCACTTT. Amino acids: CASSARVGRNSPLHF.

The chain has TRBV7-3 and TRBJ2-1; 7 bases fit TRBD1. Germline CDR1 and CDR2: SGHTA and FQGTGA. The V gene end was trimmed by 5 bases and the J gene end by 10 bases; junction bases not matched to a gene: 17. This CDR3 has 16 amino acids. The DNA of the CDR3 is TGTGCCAGCAGCCCCATGGGGAAGGGGGCGCATAGGGAGCAGTTCTTC. This codes for CASSPMGKGAHREQFF.

V is TRBV2 and J is TRBJ1-2, with D unclear. The CDR3 has 11 amino acids. Per the germline V gene, CDR1 is SNHLY and CDR2 is FYNNEI. V was trimmed by 8 bases and J by 8 bases, leaving 12 bases between them. The DNA for the CDR3 is TGTGCCAGCGGTAGGGAGGTCGGCTACACCTTC. Translating it yields CASGREVGYTF.

The chain recombines TRBV7-2 with TRBJ2-7; 8 bases align to TRBD1. Unmatched junction bases numbered 10, after V lost 4 bases and J lost 2 bases. CDR1 and CDR2 (germline): SGHTA, FQGNSA. There are 16 residues in the CDR3. This CDR3 reads CASSYAADREAYEQYF. The CDR3 DNA sequence: TGTGCCAGCAGCTACGCCGCGGACAGGGAGGCCTACGAGCAGTACTTC. Variable domain in full (rest from reference TRBV7-2 and TRBJ2-7): GAGVSQSPSNKVTEKGKDVELRCDPISGHTALYWYRQSLGQGLEFLIYFQGNSAPDKSGLPSDRFSAERTGGSVSTLTIQRTQQEDSAVYLCASSYAADREAYEQYFGPGTRLTVT.

The chain employs TRBV9 and TRBJ2-7; 10 positions agree with TRBD1. Germline trimming cut 3 bases from V and 4 bases from J; bases unmatched to any gene: 10. Germline V CDR1 and CDR2: SGDLS, YYNGEE. The CDR3 totals 16 residues. The CDR3 reads CASSARDRGVRYEQYF. The CDR3 nucleotides read TGTGCCAGCAGCGCCCGGGACAGGGGCGTCCGGTACGAGCAGTACTTC.

The V call is TRBV30, the J call TRBJ1-1, with a weak D call TRBD1 (5 bases). The germline V gene has CDR1 GTSNPN and CDR2 SVGIG (reference sequence). Trimming cost V 0 bases and J 1 base, with 15 bases left between them. The CDR3 has 16 amino acids. Here the CDR3 DNA reads TGTGCCTGGAGTGTCCGTACCGGGACCTCGAACACTGAAGCTTTCTTT. Amino acids: CAWSVRTGTSNTEAFF.

There are many counts of this clone. The chain recombines TRBV7-9 with TRBJ1-1; D remains ambiguous. Trimming pared 5 bases from V and 11 bases from J, leaving 18 bases between. Germline V gene lookup returns CDR1 SEHNR and CDR2 FQNEAQ (reference sequence). CDR3 length: 13 amino acids. CDR3 sequence reads: CASSLGVTNLAFF. The CDR3 coding sequence is TGTGCCAGCAGCCTGGGCGTGACCAACCTCGCTTTCTTT.

This clone has only a few counts. For the CDR3, the DNA is TGTGCCAGCAGTTACTCCTTTGTCGCCCCTGAAGCTTTCTTT. It translates to CASSYSFVAPEAFF. J is TRBJ1-1 and V is TRBV6-6; no clear D gene. V was shortened by 0 bases and J by 6 bases, with 11 bases between the two germline ends. CDR3 length equals 14 residues. The germline V gene has CDR1 MNHNY and CDR2 SVGAGI (reference sequence).

Only a few counts were recorded for this clone. The gene calls are TRBV20-1 and TRBJ2-1, with D maybe TRBD2 (6 bases). V was trimmed by 5 bases and J by 15 bases, leaving 14 bases between them. The CDR3 covers 10 residues. Germline assignment: CDR1 DFQATT and CDR2 SNEGSKA (reference sequence). In DNA, the CDR3 is TGCAGTGCTTGGCGGGATTCCTGGTTCTTC. Its protein product is CSAWRDSWFF.

The chain employs TRBV4-2 and TRBJ2-3; D might be TRBD1 or TRBD2, each matching 5 bases. Germline CDR1 is LGHNA and CDR2 is YNFKEQ. The length of the CDR3 is 17 residues. The V and J ends lost 0 bases and 3 bases respectively, with 16 bases between them. The CDR3, as DNA: TGTGCCAGCAGCCAAGATGGGGACCGAGGTATAACAGATACGCAGTATTTT. Its protein product is CASSQDGDRGITDTQYF.

This sequence joins TRBV25-1 and TRBJ2-3, with D possibly being TRBD2 (5 bases). Per germline, CDR1 MGHDK and CDR2 SYGVNS. The CDR3 runs to 16 residues. Trimming pared 6 bases from V and 2 bases from J, leaving 18 bases between. The CDR3 nucleotides are TGTGCCAGCAGCCTGGGGTCCTACGACTACACAGATACGCAGTATTTT. It is translated as CASSLGSYDYTDTQYF.

The chain is built from TRBV15 and TRBJ2-4; D might be TRBD1 (5 bases). The germline V gene encodes CDR1 LNHNV and CDR2 YYDKDF (reference sequence). V lost 0 bases and J 6 bases, leaving 15 bases between the germline ends. The CDR3 sequence is 16 residues long. This CDR3 is CATSRDTTPDRNIQYF. DNA of the CDR3: TGTGCCACCAGCAGAGATACAACTCCCGACAGAAACATTCAGTACTTC.

This chain connects TRBV29-1 to TRBJ2-5, with unresolved D. Looked up from germline, CDR1 is SQVTM and CDR2 is ANQGSEA. Trimming stripped 2 bases from V and 5 bases from J, with 12 bases between. CDR3 size: 13 residues. Here the CDR3 DNA reads TGCAGCGTTGAAAGGCCTAGTACGGAGACCCAGTACTTC. It codes for CSVERPSTETQYF.

This chain joins TRBV30 and TRBJ2-1, with a tentative D call TRBD2 (5 bases). Germline V gene lookup returns CDR1 GTSNPN and CDR2 SVGIG (reference sequence). The ends were cut back, 2 bases at V and 0 bases at J, with 11 bases in the middle. The CDR3 extends over 15 amino acids. CDR3: CAWSSGFSSYNEQFF. Written as DNA, the CDR3 is TGTGCCTGGAGTTCGGGATTTAGCTCCTACAATGAGCAGTTCTTC.

This clone has only a few counts. The gene calls are TRBV19 and TRBJ1-5, with 9 bases aligning to TRBD1. The V and J ends lost 6 bases and 2 bases, in that order; junction bases with no gene match: 8. CDR3 length equals 16 residues. In germline, CDR1 is LNHDA, CDR2 SQIVND (reference sequence). The CDR3 sequence is CASRHGTGLGNQPQHF. CDR3 nucleotide sequence: TGTGCCAGTAGACACGGGACAGGGCTTGGCAATCAGCCCCAGCATTTT.

The genes are TRBV11-2 and TRBJ2-3; D gene unclear. The V gene lost 7 bases and the J gene lost 3 bases, with 14 bases spanning the gap. The CDR3 is 14 residues long. The germline V gene has CDR1 SGHAT and CDR2 FQNNGV. The CDR3 loop reads CASTTTGATDTQYF. The CDR3 bases are TGTGCCAGCACAACTACGGGCGCTACAGATACGCAGTATTTT.

The genes are TRBV29-1 and TRBJ2-3, with 8 bases matching TRBD2. Germline V gene data show CDR1 as SQVTM and CDR2 as ANQGSEA. There are 15 residues in the CDR3. J lost 3 bases, V lost 8 bases, and 13 bases had no gene match. The chain's CDR3 is CSLRRSGGRTDTQYF. The CDR3 DNA reads TGCAGCCTCCGGCGAAGCGGGGGACGAACAGATACGCAGTATTTT.